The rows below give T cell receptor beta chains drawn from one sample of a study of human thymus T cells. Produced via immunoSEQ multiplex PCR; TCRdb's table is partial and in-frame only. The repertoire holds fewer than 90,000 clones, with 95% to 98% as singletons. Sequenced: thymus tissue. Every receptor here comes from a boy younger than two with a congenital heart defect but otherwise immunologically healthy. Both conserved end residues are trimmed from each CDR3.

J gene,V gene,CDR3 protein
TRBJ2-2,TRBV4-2,ASSQALDYPGELF
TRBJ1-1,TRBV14,ASSHLIRKGENTEAF
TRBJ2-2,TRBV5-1,ASSFEQGWDTGELF
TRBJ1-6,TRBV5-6,ASSLGEGESSPLH
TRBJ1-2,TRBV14,ASRGRNYGYT
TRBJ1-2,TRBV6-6,ASSYLGPKIYGYT
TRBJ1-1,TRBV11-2,ASKRTGGLTF
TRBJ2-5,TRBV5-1,ASSLSPGGETQY
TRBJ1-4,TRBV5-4,ASNNRGSNEKLF
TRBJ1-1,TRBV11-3,ASSLGTTGSGTEAF
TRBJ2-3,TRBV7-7,ASSSAPSESRDTQY
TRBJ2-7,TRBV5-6,ASSPSYGDRTSYEQY
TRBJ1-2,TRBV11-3,ASSLVASPDTNYGYT
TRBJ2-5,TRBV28,ASRKGTSGGETQY
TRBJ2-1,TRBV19,ASSPTGVRASYNEQF
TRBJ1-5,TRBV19,ASSGGFSNQPQH
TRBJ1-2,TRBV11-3,ASSLGMEPGHLNYGYT
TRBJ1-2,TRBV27,ASSPLLGPNYGYT
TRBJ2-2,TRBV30,AWRGEGEGYTGELF
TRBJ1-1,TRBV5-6,ASSSYRGLRDYNPF
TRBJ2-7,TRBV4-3,ASSQVPLSYEQY
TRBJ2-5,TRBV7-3,ASSLTSPASVAALETQY
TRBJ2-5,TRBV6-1,ASSGFPGTILRY
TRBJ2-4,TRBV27,ASSLDTGAKNIQY
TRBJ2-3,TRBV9,ASSVGSGQGITDTQY
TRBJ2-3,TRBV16,ASSQQFPRGTDTQY
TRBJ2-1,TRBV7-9,ASSSDSPGTSGGRGEQF
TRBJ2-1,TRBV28,ASIEFIADSYNEQF
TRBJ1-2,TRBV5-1,ASSPPVKANYGYT
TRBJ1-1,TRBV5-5,ASSSPNTEAF
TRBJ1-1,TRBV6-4,ASSDGAEGGNTEAF
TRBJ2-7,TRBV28,ASSLEGAASENYEQY
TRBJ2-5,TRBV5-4,ASSLRLAGGKETQY
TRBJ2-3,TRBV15,ATSRDRFGRAKGDTQY
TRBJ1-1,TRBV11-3,ASRRQWGGKTEAF
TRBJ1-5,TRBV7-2,ASSLAWGQGRDQPQH
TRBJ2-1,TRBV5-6,ASTIWVGGHNEQF
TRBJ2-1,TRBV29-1,SVEGRRDNEQF
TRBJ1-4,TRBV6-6,ASNHRGLTEKLF
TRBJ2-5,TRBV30,AWRLGFTGTSVRETQY
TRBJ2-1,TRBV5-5,ASTLGTSPIPEQF
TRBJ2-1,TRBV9,ASSLGTGEYNEQF
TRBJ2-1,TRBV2,ASRSSGQSYNEQF
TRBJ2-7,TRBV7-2,ASLPAFPPYEQY
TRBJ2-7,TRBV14,ASSQEGLAGDEQY
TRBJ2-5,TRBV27,ASSFHGLAGGETQY
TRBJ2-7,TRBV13,ASSFREGPYEQY
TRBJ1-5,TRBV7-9,ASSLEGEDGEGNQPQH
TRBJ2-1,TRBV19,ASSPGLAGANEQF
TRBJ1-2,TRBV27,ASSLGGKGAGYT
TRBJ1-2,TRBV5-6,ASSLPGTASYGYT
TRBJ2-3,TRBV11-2,ASSFNPDNKSYTQY
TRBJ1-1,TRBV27,ASSLKVIEIQGMNTEAF
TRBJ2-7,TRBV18,ASSPKLPTGNYEQY
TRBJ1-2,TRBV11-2,ASSLDILLGFYGYT
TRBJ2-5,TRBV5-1,ASSLYSRQNETQY
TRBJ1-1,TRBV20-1,SASGTEAF